The 27 T cell receptor beta chains below all came from one sample that was sequenced in a study of persistence of HIV-infected CD4 T cells. These receptors have no known antigen. This was the immunoSEQ version 4 assay in survey mode. TCRdb's copy holds only in-frame clones and misses some; the assay was immunoSEQ multiplex PCR. The table includes about 20,000 clones, approximately 80% detected once. Lysates of CMV-infected fibroblasts at approximately 10 ug/mL stimulated these cells. Responding CD4+ T cells were sorted by upregulation of both CD40 ligand and CD69. Here the sequenced sample was CD4+ T cells sorted from PBMCs after roughly 18-hour stimulation, taken from a patient who received antiretroviral therapy. Source of these receptors: an adult man with HIV who was CMV-seropositive.

V gene TRBV5-1 combines with J gene TRBJ2-1, with D perhaps being TRBD1 or TRBD2 (6 bases each). Looked up from germline, CDR1 is SGHRS and CDR2 is YFSETQ. This CDR3 region has 12 residues. The V end lost 2 bases, the J end lost 7 bases, and 7 bases lay between the germline ends. DNA for the CDR3: TGCGCCAGCAGCTTAGGGGGGAATGAGCAGTTCTTC. The encoded protein is CASSLGGNEQFF. The full variable domain, completed using reference TRBV5-1 and TRBJ2-1, is KAGVTQTPRYLIKTRGQQVTLSCSPISGHRSVSWYQQTPGQGLQFLFEYFSETQRNKGNFPGRFSGRQFSNSRSEMNVSTLELGDSALYLCASSLGGNEQFFGPGTRLTVL.

The chain links TRBV30 to TRBJ2-7; tentatively, D is TRBD1 (6 bases). The V gene lost 1 base and the J gene lost 0 bases, with 10 bases spanning the gap. The V gene's germline CDR1 is GTSNPN and CDR2 SVGIG (reference sequence). This CDR3 has 14 amino acids. This chain's CDR3 is CAWSDRALSYEQYF. The CDR3, as DNA: TGTGCCTGGAGTGACAGGGCCCTCTCCTACGAGCAGTACTTC.

This clone occurred once. The CDR3 sequence is CASSLVSRGEQYF. DNA of the CDR3: TGTGCCAGCAGCTTAGTATCCCGGGGCGAGCAGTACTTC. This chain connects TRBV7-2 to TRBJ2-7; D is possibly TRBD2 (5 bases). From germline, CDR1 is SGHTA and CDR2 FQGNSA. The CDR3 extends over 13 amino acids. V was pared by 1 base and J by 6 bases, with 10 bases between. Full variable domain (missing parts from reference TRBV7-2 and TRBJ2-7): GAGVSQSPSNKVTEKGKDVELRCDPISGHTALYWYRQSLGQGLEFLIYFQGNSAPDKSGLPSDRFSAERTGGSVSTLTIQRTQQEDSAVYLCASSLVSRGEQYFGPGTRLTVT.

This rearrangement joins TRBV7-2 to TRBJ1-2, with D hard to call. CDR3 length: 13 amino acids. Per the germline V gene, CDR1 is SGHTA and CDR2 is FQGNSA. V lost 2 bases to trimming and J lost 8 bases, with 12 bases between them. CDR3 sequence reads: CASSLILQRGYTF. The CDR3 DNA sequence: TGTGCCAGCAGCTTAATCTTACAAAGGGGCTACACCTTC.

The J gene is TRBJ1-1, the V gene TRBV3-1 (or the pseudogene TRBV3-2); 7 nucleotides match TRBD1. The V gene end was trimmed by 4 bases and the J gene end by 4 bases; junction bases not matched to a gene: 9. Germline V gives CDR1 LGHDT, CDR2 YNNKEL (reference sequence). This CDR3 is built from 15 residues. CDR3 amino acids: CASSRRQGGSTEAFF. The CDR3, as DNA: TGTGCCAGCAGCCGACGACAGGGAGGGAGCACTGAAGCTTTCTTT.

This chain joins TRBV9 and TRBJ1-1, with a tentative D call TRBD1 (6 bases). Between the trimmed V and J ends, which lost 0 bases and 5 bases, there was a span of 14 bases. The germline CDR1 and CDR2 sequences are SGDLS and YYNGEE. The CDR3 sequence is 15 residues long. The CDR3 DNA is TGTGCCAGCAGCGTAGGGGGCAGGGGAGGTACTGAAGCTTTCTTT. Translation gives CASSVGGRGGTEAFF.

Here the CDR3 DNA reads TGTGCCAGCAGCACTGGGACTGTCTCTGGAAACACCATATATTTT. As protein: CASSTGTVSGNTIYF. The chain recombines TRBV5-6 with TRBJ1-3; possible D gene TRBD1, 5 bases. Trimming left V 4 bases short and J 0 bases short, with 11 bases between. The CDR3 sequence is 15 residues long. The germline V gene encodes CDR1 SGHDT and CDR2 YYEEEE.

This clone was seen only once. The chain carries TRBV27 and TRBJ2-2, with a weak D call TRBD1 (6 bases). V gave up 2 bases and J gave up 6 bases, with 10 bases separating them. The CDR3 runs 14 residues. Germline V gives CDR1 MNHEY, CDR2 SMNVEV (reference sequence). The CDR3 DNA reads TGTGCCAGCAGTTTAAACAGGGATGCCGGGGAGCTGTTTTTT. It translates to CASSLNRDAGELFF.

This chain uses TRBV6-6 with TRBJ1-2, with D possibly matching TRBD1 (6 bases). The CDR3 spans 13 residues. Per germline, CDR1 MNHNY and CDR2 SVGAGI (reference sequence). The V and J ends lost 6 bases and 2 bases respectively, with 10 bases between them. The CDR3 DNA follows: TGTGCCAGCAGGTCAGGGACAAACTATGGCTACACCTTC. This gives the protein CASRSGTNYGYTF.

The V and J genes are TRBV11-3 and TRBJ2-1, with TRBD1 matching over 7 bases. The CDR3 contains 15 residues. Germline lookup yields CDR1 SGHNT and CDR2 YENEEA. The trim removed 4 bases at V and 6 bases at J, leaving 9 bases unmatched. DNA of the CDR3: TGTGCCAGCAGCTCCACCGGACAGGTAGGCAATGAGCAGTTCTTC. This gives the protein CASSSTGQVGNEQFF.

Concerning this clone: The sample contains more than one DNA sequence encoding this CDR3. The chain combines TRBV30 with TRBJ1-5; a possible D gene is TRBD1 (6 bases). The germline V gene has CDR1 GTSNPN and CDR2 SVGIG (reference sequence). CDR3 length: 15 amino acids. V lost 0 bases to trimming and J lost 2 bases, with 11 bases between them. CDR3 bases: TGTGCCTGGAGTGTACGGGGGGGCGGCAATCAGCCCCAGCATTTT. Encoded protein: CAWSVRGGGNQPQHF.

The chain uses TRBV11-3 and TRBJ1-1; D is unresolved. Trimming cost V 3 bases and J 7 bases, with 15 bases left between them. From germline, CDR1 is SGHNT and CDR2 YENEEA. The CDR3 totals 14 residues. The CDR3 nucleotides are TGTGCCAGCAGCTTGAGAGCCAGCGACGGTGAAGCTTTCTTT. Its translation is CASSLRASDGEAFF.

The V and J genes are TRBV5-1 and TRBJ2-3; TRBD1 might be the D (5 bases). V lost 4 bases to trimming and J lost 2 bases, with 11 bases between them. The CDR3 contains 14 residues. Germline CDR1 and CDR2: SGHRS and YFSETQ. The CDR3 region is CASSPGSYTDTQYF. The CDR3 DNA reads TGCGCCAGCAGCCCAGGGTCCTACACAGATACGCAGTATTTT.

This clone has more than one count but fewer than ten. The chain recombines TRBV2 with TRBJ2-5; TRBD2 matches 9 bases. The CDR3 has 14 amino acids. CDR1 and CDR2 from the germline V gene are SNHLY and FYNNEI. V lost 4 bases, J lost 3 bases, and 3 bases stayed unmatched. Here the CDR3 reads CASSGAGGKETQYF. In DNA form, the CDR3 reads TGTGCCAGCAGTGGGGCGGGGGGGAAAGAGACCCAGTACTTC.

The gene calls are TRBV18 and TRBJ1-5, with D perhaps TRBD1 (5 bases). CDR1 is KGHSH and CDR2 is LQKENI in the germline V gene. The CDR3 loop spans 16 amino acids. V lost 4 bases and J lost 7, with 20 bases in between. CDR3 coding DNA: TGTGCCAGCTCACTCTCCAGGGAGGTCGGAAACCAGCCCCAGCATTTT. Translation gives CASSLSREVGNQPQHF.

The rearrangement joins TRBV7-9 to TRBJ2-6, with D possibly being TRBD1 or TRBD2 (5 bases each). Germline values: CDR1 SEHNR, CDR2 FQNEAQ (reference sequence). V lost 10 bases to trimming and J lost 0 bases, with 16 bases between them. The CDR3 covers 16 residues. The CDR3 coding sequence is TGTGCCATTTTAATTGGGGGTAACTCTGGGGCCAACGTCCTGACTTTC. Amino acids: CAILIGGNSGANVLTF.

A few counts support this clone. This sequence joins TRBV21-1 and TRBJ2-3. TRBV21-1 is a documented pseudogene. This CDR3 is 12 amino acids long. Here the CDR3 DNA reads TGTGCCAGCAGCAAAGGAAGGGATACGCAGTATTTT. It translates to CASSKGRDTQYF.

The chain employs TRBV5-1 and TRBJ1-4; TRBD1 matches at 8 bases. Germline V gene sequence: CDR1 SGHRS, CDR2 YFSETQ. The CDR3 is 16 residues long. Trimming cost V 4 bases and J 5 bases; bases outside gene matches: 10. In DNA, the CDR3 is TGCGCCAGCAGCCCTGGGACAGGCCCTCCGAATGAAAAACTGTTTTTT. This codes for CASSPGTGPPNEKLFF.

V usage is TRBV4-2 and J usage is TRBJ1-2, with 9 bases matching TRBD1. The trim removed 2 bases at V and 1 base at J, leaving 5 bases unmatched. In germline, CDR1 is LGHNA, CDR2 YNFKEQ. CDR3 size: 16 residues. CDR3: CASSQLRDRVNYGYTF. The CDR3 bases are TGTGCCAGCAGCCAACTCCGGGACAGGGTTAACTATGGCTACACCTTC.

The rearrangement joins TRBV19 to TRBJ2-3; 10 bases align to TRBD2. The CDR3 contains 15 residues. The germline V gene has CDR1 LNHDA and CDR2 SQIVND (reference sequence). V was pared by 5 bases and J by 6 bases, with 8 bases of the junction left unmatched. CDR3 in DNA: TGTGCCAGTAGTCCCTATAGCGGGGGGCCGGATACGCAGTATTTT. Translated: CASSPYSGGPDTQYF.

This chain joins TRBV11-3 and TRBJ2-7; D unresolved. The V end lost 1 base, the J end lost 5 bases, and 6 bases lay between the germline ends. The CDR3 consists of 12 residues. The V gene's germline CDR1 is SGHNT and CDR2 YENEEA. The chain's CDR3 is CASSLVFDEQYF. In nucleotides, the CDR3 is TGTGCCAGCAGCTTAGTGTTCGACGAGCAGTACTTC. Full variable domain (missing parts from reference TRBV11-3 and TRBJ2-7): EAGVVQSPRYKIIEKKQPVAFWCNPISGHNTLYWYLQNLGQGPELLIRYENEEAVDDSQLPKDRFSAERLKGVDSTLKIQPAELGDSAVYLCASSLVFDEQYFGPGTRLTVT.

The chain has TRBV5-6 and TRBJ1-1; 8 bases match TRBD1. V was pared by 3 bases and J by 0 bases, with 4 bases of the junction left unmatched. Per the germline V gene, CDR1 is SGHDT and CDR2 is YYEEEE. CDR3 length: 15 residues. CDR3 nucleotides: TGTGCCAGCAGCTACCGGGACAGGATGAACACTGAAGCTTTCTTT. It codes for CASSYRDRMNTEAFF.

CDR3 loop: CASSPGLAGESTDTQYF. CDR3 bases: TGTGCCAGCTCACCGGGACTAGCGGGAGAAAGCACAGATACGCAGTATTTT. J is TRBJ2-3 and V is TRBV18, with TRBD2 identical over 14 bases. V was clipped by 3 bases and J by 0 bases; unmatched bases: 2. CDR1 and CDR2 from the germline V gene are KGHSH and LQKENI. CDR3 length equals 17 residues.

The chain combines TRBV9 with TRBJ2-1; TRBD2 is a possible D gene (5 bases). Trimming took off 0 bases at V and 8 bases at J, with 12 bases between the two ends. CDR1 is SGDLS and CDR2 is YYNGEE in the germline V gene. The CDR3 consists of 14 residues. CDR3 nucleotides: TGTGCCAGCAGCGTAGAAAGCCTAGCACATGAGCAGTTCTTC. This gives the protein CASSVESLAHEQFF.

The CDR3 DNA sequence: TGTGCCAGCAGTTATCAAATTTTCACTGGGGCCAACGTCCTGACTTTC. Translation gives CASSYQIFTGANVLTF. The gene calls are TRBV6-5 and TRBJ2-6; D is unclear. V was pared by 3 bases and J by 2 bases, with 11 bases between. Germline CDR1 and CDR2: MNHEY and SVGAGI. The CDR3 contains 16 residues.

The rearrangement links TRBV2 to TRBJ2-7; TRBD2 aligns across 8 bases. The CDR3 consists of 14 residues. Looked up from germline, CDR1 is SNHLY and CDR2 is FYNNEI. J gave up 4 bases and V 4 bases, and 6 bases lay outside the gene matches. CDR3 protein: CASSGTGGPYEQYF. The DNA for the CDR3 is TGTGCCAGCAGTGGGACGGGGGGGCCTTACGAGCAGTACTTC.

There are a few counts of this clone. V gene TRBV7-3 combines with J gene TRBJ1-6, with D hard to call. Trimming pared 0 bases from V and 7 bases from J, leaving 4 bases between. Germline V CDR1 and CDR2: SGHTA, FQGTGA. The CDR3 is made up of 13 amino acids. CDR3 residues: CASSLTTNSPLHF. In DNA, the CDR3 is TGTGCCAGCAGCTTAACAACGAATTCACCCCTCCACTTT.